This T cell receptor beta chain comes out of a study of blood T cell repertoires in COVID-19. Study in general: PBMCs, B-cell-depleted T cells, or T cells were the source of the cDNA or gDNA that made up the material.

This clone was seen only a few times. In the original processing: By means of reference gene primer amplification, nucleated cell counts were estimated. TCRdb's table, derived via immunoSEQ multiplex PCR, lists solely in-frame clones and lacks some. For V, J and clone size, that table is used; D and trimming come from the DNA. In the table there are a few hundred thousand clones, around nine tenths of which are singletons. Participant-given clinical history determined each cohort assignment. Participants classified as exposed had met a COVID-19 case within 2 weeks before study entry. The CDR3 loop spans 15 amino acids. V lost 4 bases and J lost 3; bases outside the gene matches: 8. Germline loops: CDR1 SGHTA, CDR2 FQGNSA.

This receptor was identified in a woman younger than 30 who had been exposed to COVID-19. Sequencing input: PBMCs or T cells enriched from blood (not recorded which). The J gene is TRBJ2-7, the V gene TRBV7-2; 8 bases are shared with TRBD2. The CDR3 sequence: CASSSDGTRSYEQYF. For the CDR3, the DNA is TGTGCCAGCAGCTCAGATGGGACTAGAAGCTACGAGCAGTACTTC.